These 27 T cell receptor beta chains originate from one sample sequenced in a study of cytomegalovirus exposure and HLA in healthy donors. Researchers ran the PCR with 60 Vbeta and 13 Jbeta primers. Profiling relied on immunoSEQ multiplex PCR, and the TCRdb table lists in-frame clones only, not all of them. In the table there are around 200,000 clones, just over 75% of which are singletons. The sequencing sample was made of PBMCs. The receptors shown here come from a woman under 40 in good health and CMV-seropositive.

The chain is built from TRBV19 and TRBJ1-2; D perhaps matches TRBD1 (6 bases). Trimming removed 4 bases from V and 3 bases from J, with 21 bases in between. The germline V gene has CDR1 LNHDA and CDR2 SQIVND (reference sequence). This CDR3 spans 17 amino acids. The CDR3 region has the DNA TGTGCCAGTAGTACCCGGACAGTCCCACGGGTATACTATGGCTACACCTTC. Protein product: CASSTRTVPRVYYGYTF.

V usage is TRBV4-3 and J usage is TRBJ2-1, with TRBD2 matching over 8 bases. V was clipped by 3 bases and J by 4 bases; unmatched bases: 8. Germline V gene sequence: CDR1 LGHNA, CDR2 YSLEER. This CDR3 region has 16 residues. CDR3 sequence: CASSQFGRATYNEQFF. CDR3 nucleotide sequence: TGCGCCAGCAGCCAGTTCGGGAGGGCCACGTACAATGAGCAGTTCTTC.

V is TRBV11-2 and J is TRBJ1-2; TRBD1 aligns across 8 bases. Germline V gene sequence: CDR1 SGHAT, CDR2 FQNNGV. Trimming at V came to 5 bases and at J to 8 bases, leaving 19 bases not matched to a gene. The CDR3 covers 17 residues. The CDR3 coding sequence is TGTGCCAGCAGCCCTCATGAATCACGGACAGGGAAAGGGGGCTACACCTTC. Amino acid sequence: CASSPHESRTGKGGYTF.

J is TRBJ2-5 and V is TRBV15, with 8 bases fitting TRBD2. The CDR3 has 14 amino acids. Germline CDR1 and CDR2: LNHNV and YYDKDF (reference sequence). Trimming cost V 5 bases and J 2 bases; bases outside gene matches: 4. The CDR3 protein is CATSGTSGQETQYF. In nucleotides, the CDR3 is TGTGCCACCAGCGGAACTAGCGGACAAGAGACCCAGTACTTC.

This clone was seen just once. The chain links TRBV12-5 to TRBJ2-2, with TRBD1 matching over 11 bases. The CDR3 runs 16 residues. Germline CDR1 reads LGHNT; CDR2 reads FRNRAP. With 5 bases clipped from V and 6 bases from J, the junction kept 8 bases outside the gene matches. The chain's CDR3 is CASGPPGTGGSGELFF. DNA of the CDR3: TGTGCTAGTGGTCCCCCCGGGACAGGGGGGTCCGGGGAGCTGTTTTTT.

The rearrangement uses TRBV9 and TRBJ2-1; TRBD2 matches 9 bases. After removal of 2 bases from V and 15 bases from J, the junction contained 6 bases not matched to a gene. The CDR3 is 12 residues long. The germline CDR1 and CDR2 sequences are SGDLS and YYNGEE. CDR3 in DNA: TGTGCCAGCAGCGTTAGCGGGGGACACCTGTTCTTC. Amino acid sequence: CASSVSGGHLFF.

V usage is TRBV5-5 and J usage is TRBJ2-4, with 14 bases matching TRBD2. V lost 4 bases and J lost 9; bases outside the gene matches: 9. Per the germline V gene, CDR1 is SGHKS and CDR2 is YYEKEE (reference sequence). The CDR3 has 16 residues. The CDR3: CASSRGTSGRGGIQYF. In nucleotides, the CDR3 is TGTGCCAGCAGCCGTGGGACTAGCGGGAGAGGGGGCATTCAGTACTTC.

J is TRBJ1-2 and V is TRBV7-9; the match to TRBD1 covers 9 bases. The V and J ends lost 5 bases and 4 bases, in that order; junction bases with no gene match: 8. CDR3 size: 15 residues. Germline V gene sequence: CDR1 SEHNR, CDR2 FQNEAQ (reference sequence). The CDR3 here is CASSPLGDRAYGYTF. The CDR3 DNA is TGTGCCAGCAGCCCCCTGGGGGACAGGGCCTATGGCTACACCTTC.

The CDR3 region is CASSFYRQGANTEAFF. The DNA of the CDR3 is TGTGCCAGCAGCTTCTACCGACAGGGGGCGAACACTGAAGCTTTCTTT. The V and J genes are TRBV5-4 and TRBJ1-1; 10 positions match TRBD1. CDR1 SGHNT and CDR2 YYREEE come from the germline V gene (reference sequence). With V trimmed by 2 bases and J by 1 base, 5 bases remained unmatched. This CDR3 has 16 residues.

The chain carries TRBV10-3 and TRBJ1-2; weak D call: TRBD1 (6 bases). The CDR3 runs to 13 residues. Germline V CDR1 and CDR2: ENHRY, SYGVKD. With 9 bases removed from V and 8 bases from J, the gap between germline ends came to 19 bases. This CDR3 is CAMALEQGYGYTF. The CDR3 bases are TGTGCCATGGCCTTGGAACAGGGCTACGGCTACACCTTC.

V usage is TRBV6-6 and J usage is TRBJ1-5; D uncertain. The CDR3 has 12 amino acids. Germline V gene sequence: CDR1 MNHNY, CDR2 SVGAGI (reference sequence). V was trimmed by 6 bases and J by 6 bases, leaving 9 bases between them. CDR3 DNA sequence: TGTGCCAGCAGCCCCCCTCCTCAGCCCCAGCATTTT. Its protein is CASSPPPQPQHF.

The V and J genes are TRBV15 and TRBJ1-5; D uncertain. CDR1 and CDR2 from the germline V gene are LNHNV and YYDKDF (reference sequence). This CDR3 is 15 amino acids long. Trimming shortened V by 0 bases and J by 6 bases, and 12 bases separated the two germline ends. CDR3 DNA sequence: TGTGCCACCAGCAGAGATAAGGCCCGGGGTCAGCCCCAGCATTTT. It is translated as CATSRDKARGQPQHF.

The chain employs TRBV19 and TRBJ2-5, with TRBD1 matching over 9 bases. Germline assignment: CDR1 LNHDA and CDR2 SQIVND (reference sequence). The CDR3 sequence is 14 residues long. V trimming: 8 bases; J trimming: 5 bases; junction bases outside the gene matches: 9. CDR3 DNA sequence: TGTGCCAGTTCCTTCGGGACAGGGTCGGAGACCCAGTACTTC. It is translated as CASSFGTGSETQYF.

The chain's CDR3 is CASSYLSNTEAFF. CDR3 nucleotide sequence: TGTGCCAGCAGCTACCTCTCCAACACTGAAGCTTTCTTT. The J gene is TRBJ1-1, the V gene TRBV2; no clear D. The germline V and J ends were trimmed by 6 bases and 2 bases, with 10 bases remaining between them. Germline V gene lookup returns CDR1 SNHLY and CDR2 FYNNEI. This CDR3 is 13 amino acids long.

The CDR3, as DNA: TGTGCCAGCAGCACAAGGGGTACTGAAGCTTTCTTT. Translated: CASSTRGTEAFF. The chain has TRBV7-9 and TRBJ1-1; D might be TRBD1 (5 bases). This CDR3 spans 12 amino acids. CDR1 and CDR2 from the germline V gene are SEHNR and FQNEAQ (reference sequence). Trimming took off 5 bases at V and 5 bases at J, with 9 bases between the two ends.

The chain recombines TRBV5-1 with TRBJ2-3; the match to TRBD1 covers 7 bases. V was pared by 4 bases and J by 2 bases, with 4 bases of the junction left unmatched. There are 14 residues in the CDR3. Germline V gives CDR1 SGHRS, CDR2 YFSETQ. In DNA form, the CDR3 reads TGCGCCAGCAGCCAGACAGGGTCCACAGATACGCAGTATTTT. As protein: CASSQTGSTDTQYF.

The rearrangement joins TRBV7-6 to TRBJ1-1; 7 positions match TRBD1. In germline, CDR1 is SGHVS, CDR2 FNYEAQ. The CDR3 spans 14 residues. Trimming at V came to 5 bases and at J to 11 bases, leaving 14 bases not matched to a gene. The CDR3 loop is CASSANPGQSSAFF. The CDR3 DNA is TGTGCCAGCAGCGCAAATCCGGGACAGTCGTCGGCTTTCTTT. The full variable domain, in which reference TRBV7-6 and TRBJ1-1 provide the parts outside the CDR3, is GAGVSQSPRYKVTKRGQDVALRCDPISGHVSLYWYRQALGQGPEFLTYFNYEAQQDKSGLPNDRFSAERPEGSISTLTIQRTEQRDSAMYRCASSANPGQSSAFFGQGTRLTVV.

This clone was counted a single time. Written as DNA, the CDR3 is TGTGCCAGCAGTGGACAGGGGGTGGGCTACAATGAGCAGTTCTTC. Amino acid sequence: CASSGQGVGYNEQFF. This chain links TRBV2 with TRBJ2-1; 9 bases map to TRBD1. Per the germline V gene, CDR1 is SNHLY and CDR2 is FYNNEI. V gave up 4 bases and J gave up 3 bases; unmatched junction bases: 4. This CDR3 spans 15 amino acids.

The DNA for the CDR3 is TGTGCCAGTAGGCCGACTAGCGGCAAGACCTACGAGCAGTACTTC. This translates into CASRPTSGKTYEQYF. The chain is built from TRBV19 and TRBJ2-7; 9 nucleotides line up with TRBD2. Germline V CDR1 and CDR2: LNHDA, SQIVND (reference sequence). Trimming took 6 bases from V and 2 from J; bases not matched to a gene: 8. CDR3 length: 15 residues.

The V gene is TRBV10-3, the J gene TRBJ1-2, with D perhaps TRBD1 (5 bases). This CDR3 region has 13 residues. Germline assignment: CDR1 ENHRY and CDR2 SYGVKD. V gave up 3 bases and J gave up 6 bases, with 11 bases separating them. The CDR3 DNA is TGTGCCATCAGTGACCCAGGGTATGATGGCTACACCTTC. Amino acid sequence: CAISDPGYDGYTF.

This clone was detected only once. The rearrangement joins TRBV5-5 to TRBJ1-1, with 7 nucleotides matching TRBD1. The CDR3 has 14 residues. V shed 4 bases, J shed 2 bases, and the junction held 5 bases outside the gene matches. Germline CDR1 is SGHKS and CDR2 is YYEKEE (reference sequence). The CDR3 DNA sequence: TGTGCCAGCAGCCCCGGGACAGCAAACACTGAAGCTTTCTTT. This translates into CASSPGTANTEAFF.

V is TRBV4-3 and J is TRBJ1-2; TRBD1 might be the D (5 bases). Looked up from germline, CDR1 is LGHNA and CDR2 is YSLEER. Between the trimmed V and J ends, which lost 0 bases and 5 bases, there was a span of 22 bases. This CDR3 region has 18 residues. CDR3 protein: CASSQDIGAGTQGYGYTF. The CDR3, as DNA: TGCGCCAGCAGCCAAGATATCGGTGCAGGGACTCAAGGGTATGGCTACACCTTC.

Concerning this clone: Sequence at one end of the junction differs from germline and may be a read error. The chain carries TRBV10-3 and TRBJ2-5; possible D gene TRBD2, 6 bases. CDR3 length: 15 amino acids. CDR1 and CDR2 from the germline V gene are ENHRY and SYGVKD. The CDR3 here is CAINESAGTQETQYF. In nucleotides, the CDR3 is TGTGCCATCAATGAGTCGGCGGGAACTCAAGAGACCCAGTACTTC.

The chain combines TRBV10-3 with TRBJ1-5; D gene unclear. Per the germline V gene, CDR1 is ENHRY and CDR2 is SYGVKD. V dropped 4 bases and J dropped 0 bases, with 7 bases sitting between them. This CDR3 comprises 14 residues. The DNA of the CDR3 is TGTGCCATCAGTGTACAGAATAGCAATCAGCCCCAGCATTTT. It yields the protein CAISVQNSNQPQHF.

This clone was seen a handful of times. In DNA, the CDR3 is TGTGCCAGCAGCTCGCCCCTCCAGCGGGAGGGCACAGATACGCAGTATTTT. Translated, it gives CASSSPLQREGTDTQYF. The rearrangement joins TRBV7-9 to TRBJ2-3, with 9 nucleotides matching TRBD2. Trimming at V came to 4 bases and at J to 1 base, leaving 9 bases not matched to a gene. Germline CDR1 and CDR2: SEHNR and FQNEAQ (reference sequence). This CDR3 is 17 amino acids long.

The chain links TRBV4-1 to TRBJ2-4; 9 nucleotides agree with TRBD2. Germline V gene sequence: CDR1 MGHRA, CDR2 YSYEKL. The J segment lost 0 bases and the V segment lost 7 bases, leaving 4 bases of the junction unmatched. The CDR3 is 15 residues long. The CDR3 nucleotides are TGCGCCAGCACCCAGCGGGAGGAAGCCAAAAACATTCAGTACTTC. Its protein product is CASTQREEAKNIQYF.

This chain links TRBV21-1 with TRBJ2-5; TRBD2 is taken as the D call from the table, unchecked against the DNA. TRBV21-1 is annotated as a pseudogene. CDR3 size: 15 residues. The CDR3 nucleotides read TGTGCCAGCAGCAAAGTTCCAGCGGGGCTAGAGACCCAGTACTTC. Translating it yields CASSKVPAGLETQYF.